This TCR beta chain emerged from a study of blood T cell repertoires in COVID-19. Study overall: Samples of COVID-19 (acute and convalescent) were obtained from the United States, Italy and Spain. PBMCs, B-cell-depleted T cells, or T cells were the source of the cDNA or gDNA that made up the material.

The V and J ends lost 6 bases and 6 bases, in that order; junction bases with no gene match: 12. Per germline, CDR1 MNHNY and CDR2 SVGAGI (reference sequence). The CDR3 is made up of 16 amino acids. In the study's own analysis: Estimated nucleated cell counts came from reference gene primer amplification. Repertoires were generated with immunoSEQ multiplex PCR, while TCRdb's copy carries only in-frame clones and drops some. That table gives V, J and clone size, and the DNA gave D and trimming. The sample consists of 99,000 or so clones, 85% to 90% of them appearing once. This receptor was obtained from a human donor in a cohort sampled during active COVID-19. Specimen: peripheral blood. This rearrangement joins TRBV6-6 to TRBJ2-2, with 8 nucleotides matching TRBD2. The CDR3 DNA follows: TGTGCCAGCAGGACCTCCGGGACTAGTTTTTCCGGGGAGCTGTTTTTT. Translation gives CASRTSGTSFSGELFF.